These 14 T cell receptor beta chains came from one sample sequenced in a study of T cells in tuberculosis. Repertoires were generated with immunoSEQ multiplex PCR, while TCRdb's copy carries only in-frame clones and drops some. The data show approximately 88,000 clones, under 95% seen once. After thawing and overnight rest, PBMC were stained with GMM-loaded CD1B tetramer, viability dye and anti-CD3 for sorting. The CD1B tetramers carried C32 glucose monomycolate purified from Rhodococcus equi. The specimen sequenced was CD1b-GMM tetramer-negative cells sorted from PBMCs. The source is an adult woman with latent tuberculosis.

The J gene is TRBJ2-5, the V gene TRBV28; D possibly corresponds to TRBD1 (5 bases). This CDR3 spans 13 amino acids. V was pared by 3 bases and J by 5 bases, with 10 bases between. Looked up from germline, CDR1 is MDHEN and CDR2 is SYDVKM. CDR3: CASSFAGRETQYF. Written as DNA, the CDR3 is TGTGCCAGCAGTTTCGCAGGGCGGGAGACCCAGTACTTC.

V usage is TRBV11-2 and J usage is TRBJ2-3; TRBD1 matches 8 bases. The CDR3 has 14 amino acids. CDR1 SGHAT and CDR2 FQNNGV come from the germline V gene. The trim removed 5 bases at V and 4 bases at J, leaving 5 bases unmatched. The CDR3 DNA sequence: TGTGCCAGCAGCCAAGGACAGGGCCCAGATACGCAGTATTTT. Translated, it gives CASSQGQGPDTQYF.

CDR3 protein: CASSLVSRAYGYTF. CDR3 nucleotide sequence: TGTGCCAGCAGCTTAGTATCCAGGGCCTATGGCTACACCTTC. The rearrangement joins TRBV7-2 to TRBJ1-2; weak D call: TRBD1 (5 bases). The CDR3 consists of 14 residues. Trimming removed 1 base from V and 4 bases from J, with 10 bases in between. Per the germline V gene, CDR1 is SGHTA and CDR2 is FQGNSA.

The V and J genes are TRBV6-6 and TRBJ1-4; TRBD1 matches 7 bases. With 7 bases clipped from V and 3 bases from J, the junction kept 11 bases outside the gene matches. Looked up from germline, CDR1 is MNHNY and CDR2 is SVGAGI (reference sequence). The CDR3 is made up of 16 amino acids. The CDR3 coding sequence is TGTGCCAGCACCGGAATCCAGGGGGTGGCTAATGAAAAACTGTTTTTT. This translates into CASTGIQGVANEKLFF.

The V call is TRBV28, the J call TRBJ1-1, with a possible D match to TRBD1 (5 bases). CDR3 length: 13 amino acids. Trimming removed 6 bases at V and 4 bases at J, with 12 bases between. CDR1 is MDHEN and CDR2 is SYDVKM in the germline V gene. The CDR3 sequence is CASRRDGITEAFF. CDR3 bases: TGTGCCAGCAGGCGGGACGGCATCACTGAAGCTTTCTTT.

The chain has TRBV6-5 and TRBJ1-2, with 7 positions matching TRBD1. The CDR3 runs to 13 residues. V shed 6 bases and J 5 bases; nucleotides not matched to a gene: 6. The V gene's germline CDR1 is MNHEY and CDR2 SVGAGI. The CDR3 DNA is TGTGCCAGCAGACCGGGACAGATATATGGCTACACCTTC. Its translation: CASRPGQIYGYTF.

The V call is TRBV4-1, the J call TRBJ2-1; D unresolved. Germline V gene sequence: CDR1 MGHRA, CDR2 YSYEKL. This CDR3 is 12 amino acids long. V lost 1 base, J lost 10 bases, and 8 bases lay in between. The CDR3 region has the DNA TGCGCCAGCAGCCAAGCCATCTACGAGCAGTTCTTC. It translates to CASSQAIYEQFF.

The chain employs TRBV29-1 and TRBJ2-1; D is undetermined. Germline CDR1 reads SQVTM; CDR2 reads ANQGSEA. This CDR3 has 13 amino acids. The V end lost 4 bases, the J end lost 6 bases, and 13 bases lay between the germline ends. The DNA of the CDR3 is TGCAGCGTTGGAGGTCGGAATAGCAATGAGCAGTTCTTC. Its translation: CSVGGRNSNEQFF.

This clone appeared a few times. The V call is TRBV6-4, the J call TRBJ2-5, with 10 nucleotides matching TRBD1. V shed 5 bases and J 5 bases; nucleotides not matched to a gene: 8. The CDR3 covers 15 residues. Germline loops: CDR1 MRHNA, CDR2 SNTAGT. CDR3 bases: TGTGCCAGCAGTAAGACCGGGACAGGGGTTGAGACCCAGTACTTC. It translates to CASSKTGTGVETQYF.

V usage is TRBV11-2 and J usage is TRBJ1-6; D is undetermined. Germline V gene sequence: CDR1 SGHAT, CDR2 FQNNGV. Trimming removed 1 base from V and 8 bases from J, with 12 bases in between. The CDR3 totals 15 residues. The CDR3 DNA reads as TGTGCCAGCAGCTTAGGATTGGGCAACCATTCACCCCTCCACTTT. Its translation: CASSLGLGNHSPLHF.

The chain links TRBV2 to TRBJ1-1; 9 nucleotides agree with TRBD1. The length of the CDR3 is 12 residues. Germline assignment: CDR1 SNHLY and CDR2 FYNNEI. Unmatched junction bases numbered 0, after V lost 4 bases and J lost 6 bases. CDR3 DNA: TGTGCCAGCAGTGGGGACAGGGCTGAAGCTTTCTTT. This sequence encodes CASSGDRAEAFF.

The chain is built from TRBV11-2 and TRBJ1-4; D is possibly TRBD1 (5 bases). V was trimmed by 5 bases and J by 0 bases, leaving 10 bases between them. This CDR3 spans 15 amino acids. From germline, CDR1 is SGHAT and CDR2 FQNNGV. The CDR3 nucleotides read TGTGCCAGCAGCCCCACAGGAACAACTAATGAAAAACTGTTTTTT. It codes for CASSPTGTTNEKLFF.

V gene TRBV7-9 combines with J gene TRBJ2-3, with TRBD2 identical over 15 bases. Germline V gives CDR1 SEHNR, CDR2 FQNEAQ (reference sequence). This CDR3 has 13 residues. The CDR3 DNA is TGTGGGACTAGCGGGGGGGCTGGCGATACGCAGTATTTT. Protein: CGTSGGAGDTQYF.

The chain uses TRBV9 and TRBJ2-3; 9 bases are a match to TRBD1. The CDR3 covers 17 residues. Germline CDR1 SGDLS, CDR2 YYNGEE. J lost 2 bases, V lost 0 bases, and 7 bases had no gene match. CDR3 in amino acids: CASSVGQGQGYTDTQYF. Here the CDR3 DNA reads TGTGCCAGCAGCGTAGGTCAGGGACAGGGTTACACAGATACGCAGTATTTT.